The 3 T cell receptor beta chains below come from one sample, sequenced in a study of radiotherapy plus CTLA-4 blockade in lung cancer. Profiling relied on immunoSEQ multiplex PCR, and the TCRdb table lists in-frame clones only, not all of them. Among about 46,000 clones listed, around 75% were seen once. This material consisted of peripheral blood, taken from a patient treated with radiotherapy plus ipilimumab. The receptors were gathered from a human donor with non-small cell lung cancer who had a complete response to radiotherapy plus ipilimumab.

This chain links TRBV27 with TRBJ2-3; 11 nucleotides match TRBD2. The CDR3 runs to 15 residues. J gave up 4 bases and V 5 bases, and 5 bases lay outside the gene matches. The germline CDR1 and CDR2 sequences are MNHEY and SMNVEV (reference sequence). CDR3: CASSILAGVADTQYF. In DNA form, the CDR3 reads TGTGCCAGCAGTATACTAGCGGGAGTGGCAGATACGCAGTATTTT.

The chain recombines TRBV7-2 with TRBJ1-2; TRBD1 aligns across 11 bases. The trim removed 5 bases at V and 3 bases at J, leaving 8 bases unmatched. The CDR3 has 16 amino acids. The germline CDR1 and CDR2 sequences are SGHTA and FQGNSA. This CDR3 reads CASSVGQGASYYGYTF. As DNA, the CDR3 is TGTGCCAGCAGCGTTGGACAGGGGGCTAGTTACTATGGCTACACCTTC.

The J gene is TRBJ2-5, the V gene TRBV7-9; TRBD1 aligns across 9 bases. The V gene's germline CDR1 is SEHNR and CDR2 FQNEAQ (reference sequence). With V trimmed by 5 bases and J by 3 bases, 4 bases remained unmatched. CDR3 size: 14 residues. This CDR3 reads CASSHRDREETQYF. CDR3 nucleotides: TGTGCCAGCAGCCACCGGGACAGGGAAGAGACCCAGTACTTC.